These 32 T cell receptor beta chains were sequenced from one sample in a study of regulatory T cells in long-lasting Graves disease. Both iRepertoire HTBI primers and Arm-PCR of CDR3 regions were used to build the TCR beta libraries. TCRdb independently ran MiXCR on the multiplex PCR reads; one entry per CDR3 protein. This table holds about 470,000 distinct CDR3 sequences, 20% to 25% found once. Regarding time point: persistent/refractory GD, antithyroid drugs over 5 years with positive TRAb. After RNA was extracted from PBMCs, the TCR library was made from it. Sequencing used peripheral blood mononuclear cells (PBMCs), obtained when the disease was refractory, from a patient treated with antithyroid drugs. The receptors here all came from a female donor with Graves disease.

This clonotype showed up many times. The chain employs TRBV28 and TRBJ1-1, with TRBD1 matching 9 bases. After removal of 8 bases from V and 3 bases from J, the junction contained 1 base not matched to a gene. The germline gives CDR1 MDHEN, CDR2 SYDVKM. This CDR3 has 12 amino acids. For the CDR3, the DNA is TGTGCCAGCCGACAGGGGGACACTGAAGCTTTCTTT. Amino acid sequence: CASRQGDTEAFF.

The chain employs TRBV24-1 and TRBJ1-2; TRBD1 might be the D (6 bases). Germline V gives CDR1 KGHDR, CDR2 SFDVKD. The V end was cut by 10 bases, the J end by 3 bases, with 14 bases between. The CDR3 runs 13 residues. For the CDR3, the DNA is TGTGCCACAGGGGCTTCAGGGGACTATGGCTACACCTTC. It codes for CATGASGDYGYTF.

This clonotype was seen repeatedly, ten times or more. This rearrangement joins TRBV28 to TRBJ1-2; D is uncertain. V was pared by 6 bases and J by 4 bases, with 15 bases between. Looked up from germline, CDR1 is MDHEN and CDR2 is SYDVKM. This CDR3 spans 14 amino acids. CDR3 sequence reads: CASRRGSIGYGYTF. As DNA, the CDR3 is TGTGCCAGCAGGCGCGGCTCAATAGGCTATGGCTACACCTTC.

The chain is built from TRBV3-1 and TRBJ1-2; D unclear. Germline CDR1 and CDR2: LGHDT and YNNKEL (reference sequence). V lost 4 bases, J lost 8 bases, and 11 bases lay in between. CDR3 length equals 12 residues. CDR3 nucleotides: TGTGCCAGCAGCCCCCCGGGCCAGGGCTACACCTTC. The encoded protein is CASSPPGQGYTF.

At least ten counts were recorded for this clonotype. V is TRBV29-1 and J is TRBJ2-5; 7 bases are shared with TRBD2. Germline trimming cut 3 bases from V and 5 bases from J; bases unmatched to any gene: 9. The germline V gene encodes CDR1 SQVTM and CDR2 ANQGSEA. The CDR3 covers 14 residues. This CDR3 is CSVEVGGRGETQYF. Written as DNA, the CDR3 is TGCAGCGTTGAGGTTGGCGGGAGAGGGGAGACCCAGTACTTC.

The CDR3 protein is CASINPGRNSYLNTEAFF. The DNA of the CDR3 is TGTGCCAGCATCAACCCCGGCCGAAACAGTTACTTGAACACTGAAGCTTTCTTT. The chain joins TRBV7-9 to TRBJ1-1, with D unresolved. In germline, CDR1 is SEHNR, CDR2 FQNEAQ (reference sequence). This CDR3 contains 18 residues. Trimming stripped 7 bases from V and 0 bases from J, with 24 bases between.

There are many counts of this clonotype. The V gene is TRBV10-3, the J gene TRBJ1-5; a possible D gene is TRBD1 (5 bases). This CDR3 spans 11 amino acids. Trimming removed 2 bases at V and 9 bases at J, with 5 bases between. CDR1 ENHRY and CDR2 SYGVKD come from the germline V gene. CDR3 bases: TGTGCCATCAGTGAGGGGGGGCCCCAGCATTTT. The encoded protein is CAISEGGPQHF.

Only a few counts were recorded for this clonotype. This chain uses TRBV4-1 with TRBJ1-5; D remains unclear. Per germline, CDR1 MGHRA and CDR2 YSYEKL. Deletions cut 2 bases from V and 0 bases from J, with 8 bases between. The CDR3 sequence is 15 residues long. This chain's CDR3 is CASSQQQFSNQPQHF. CDR3 nucleotide sequence: TGCGCCAGCAGCCAACAACAGTTTAGCAATCAGCCCCAGCATTTT.

The sample holds many counts of this clonotype. This chain joins TRBV27 and TRBJ2-2, with TRBD1 identical over 9 bases. Germline values: CDR1 MNHEY, CDR2 SMNVEV (reference sequence). V shed 4 bases, J shed 6 bases, and the junction held 6 bases outside the gene matches. This CDR3 region has 15 residues. This chain's CDR3 is CASSSGTGLAGELFF. CDR3 nucleotide sequence: TGTGCCAGCAGTTCAGGGACAGGGTTGGCCGGGGAGCTGTTTTTT.

The rearrangement links TRBV20-1 to TRBJ2-5, with TRBD2 matching over 14 bases. This CDR3 has 18 residues. After removal of 6 bases from V and 5 bases from J, the junction contained 17 bases not matched to a gene. Per germline, CDR1 DFQATT and CDR2 SNEGSKA (reference sequence). The CDR3 sequence is CSADPTSGGAWGVETQYF. In DNA, the CDR3 is TGCAGTGCGGACCCGACTAGCGGGGGGGCCTGGGGGGTGGAGACCCAGTACTTC.

Only a few counts were recorded for this clonotype. The chain has TRBV5-1 and TRBJ2-5; D remains ambiguous. The CDR3 has 13 residues. Germline V gene data show CDR1 as SGHRS and CDR2 as YFSETQ. Between the trimmed V and J ends, which lost 0 bases and 5 bases, there was a span of 8 bases. The CDR3 coding sequence is TGCGCCAGCAGCTTGGCCGGATGGGAGACCCAGTACTTC. This gives the protein CASSLAGWETQYF.

This sequence joins TRBV27 and TRBJ1-2; 8 bases are shared with TRBD1. V was clipped by 8 bases and J by 8 bases; unmatched bases: 10. Germline V gives CDR1 MNHEY, CDR2 SMNVEV (reference sequence). The CDR3 sequence is 13 residues long. The CDR3 nucleotides are TGTGCCAGCCGCGACAGGGGCTATATAGGCTACACCTTC. Translating gives CASRDRGYIGYTF.

This clonotype was counted many times. The genes are TRBV20-1 and TRBJ2-2, with 11 bases that match TRBD2. The CDR3 runs 15 residues. Germline V CDR1 and CDR2: DFQATT, SNEGSKA (reference sequence). V gave up 4 bases and J gave up 7 bases; unmatched junction bases: 8. CDR3 DNA: TGCAGTGCTAATAGCGGGGGGGCTGGGATCGGGGAGCTGTTTTTT. It encodes CSANSGGAGIGELFF.

Here the CDR3 reads CATTFDRMNTEAFF. CDR3 DNA sequence: TGTGCCACTACCTTTGACCGAATGAACACTGAAGCTTTCTTT. The rearrangement joins TRBV19 to TRBJ1-1; D is ambiguous. The V gene's germline CDR1 is LNHDA and CDR2 SQIVND (reference sequence). The CDR3 totals 14 residues. Trimming removed 10 bases from V and 0 bases from J, with 15 bases in between.

This clonotype was observed a handful of times. The chain links TRBV10-3 to TRBJ2-2, with unresolved D. This CDR3 has 15 residues. CDR1 and CDR2 (germline): ENHRY, SYGVKD. Trimming stripped 0 bases from V and 4 bases from J, with 9 bases between. As DNA, the CDR3 is TGTGCCATCAGTGAGTCGCACAAATCCACCGGGGAGCTGTTTTTT. It encodes CAISESHKSTGELFF.

This clonotype was picked up many times. This chain links TRBV24-1 with TRBJ2-7; 8 bases align to TRBD1. CDR3 length: 14 amino acids. V trimming: 4 bases; J trimming: 5 bases; junction bases outside the gene matches: 6. Germline CDR1 KGHDR, CDR2 SFDVKD. The CDR3 reads CATSDSQGGHEQYF. The CDR3 nucleotides read TGTGCCACCAGTGACTCACAGGGGGGCCACGAGCAGTACTTC.

This clonotype was seen a few times. CDR3: CASSLWSVRGVADTQYF. CDR3 nucleotides: TGTGCCAGCAGTTTATGGAGTGTGAGGGGCGTAGCGGATACGCAGTATTTT. The rearrangement uses TRBV28 and TRBJ2-3, with D possibly called TRBD1 or TRBD2 (5 bases each). This CDR3 has 17 amino acids. Trimming took off 0 bases at V and 6 bases at J, with 19 bases between the two ends. Germline V CDR1 and CDR2: MDHEN, SYDVKM.

This clonotype was seen ten or more times. V and J are TRBV6-5 and TRBJ1-5, with D perhaps matching TRBD1 (6 bases). CDR1 and CDR2 from the germline V gene are MNHEY and SVGAGI. Trimming pared 4 bases from V and 0 bases from J, leaving 13 bases between. The CDR3 is made up of 16 amino acids. CDR3 sequence reads: CASSSQGINSNQPQHF. DNA of the CDR3: TGTGCCAGCAGTTCACAGGGTATCAATAGCAATCAGCCCCAGCATTTT.

The rearrangement uses TRBV5-1 and TRBJ1-5, with TRBD1 as a possible D gene (6 bases). CDR1 is SGHRS, CDR2 YFSETQ, per germline. This CDR3 contains 14 residues. Trimming left V 4 bases short and J 3 bases short, with 11 bases between. Here the CDR3 DNA reads TGCGCCAGCAGCCCCACAGGGAACAATCAGCCCCAGCATTTT. Amino acid sequence: CASSPTGNNQPQHF.

In this sample, this clonotype turned up many times. The chain carries TRBV19 and TRBJ2-2; 9 bases match TRBD1. Germline CDR1 LNHDA, CDR2 SQIVND (reference sequence). CDR3 length: 15 residues. Germline trimming cut 5 bases from V and 5 bases from J; bases unmatched to any gene: 6. The CDR3 is CASSLQGAWTGELFF. The CDR3 region has the DNA TGTGCCAGTAGTCTACAGGGGGCCTGGACCGGGGAGCTGTTTTTT.

Only a few counts were recorded for this clonotype. The chain couples TRBV6-9 to TRBJ2-1, with 7 bases matching TRBD2. CDR3 length: 15 amino acids. From germline, CDR1 is MNHGY and CDR2 SVAAGI. Trimming at V came to 3 bases and at J to 7 bases, leaving 9 bases not matched to a gene. CDR3 nucleotide sequence: TGTGCCAGCAGTTACCCCCGGGAGGTGATAAATGAGCAGTTCTTC. Its translation: CASSYPREVINEQFF.

The V gene is TRBV7-9, the J gene TRBJ2-5; TRBD1 is a possible D gene (6 bases). The CDR3 length is 13 residues. V lost 4 bases to trimming and J lost 5 bases, with 11 bases between them. Germline-derived CDR1 and CDR2 are SEHNR and FQNEAQ (reference sequence). CDR3 sequence: CASSSGQSETQYF. The CDR3 DNA reads TGTGCCAGCAGCTCAGGACAGTCGGAGACCCAGTACTTC.

This clonotype was counted only a few times. The chain has TRBV6-5 and TRBJ1-1, with TRBD1 as a possible D gene (6 bases). Trimming shortened V by 2 bases and J by 5 bases, and 15 bases separated the two germline ends. CDR1 and CDR2 (germline): MNHEY, SVGAGI. This CDR3 spans 15 amino acids. CDR3 amino acids: CASSYPSQGKTEAFF. Here the CDR3 DNA reads TGTGCCAGCAGTTACCCCTCTCAGGGGAAAACTGAAGCTTTCTTT.

This clonotype was recorded at least ten times. The chain couples TRBV27 to TRBJ1-2, with D maybe TRBD1 (5 bases). Trimming stripped 3 bases from V and 5 bases from J, with 13 bases between. In germline, CDR1 is MNHEY, CDR2 SMNVEV (reference sequence). The CDR3 totals 14 residues. The CDR3, as DNA: TGTGCCAGCAGTTTTGGGCCGCAGGGTTATGGCTACACCTTC. Its protein is CASSFGPQGYGYTF.

In its sample, this clonotype was seen many times. The chain joins TRBV29-1 to TRBJ1-2; no definite D call. V was pared by 4 bases and J by 7 bases, with 13 bases between. This CDR3 spans 12 amino acids. Per germline, CDR1 SQVTM and CDR2 ANQGSEA. The CDR3 protein is CSVGQGSSGYTF. The CDR3, as DNA: TGCAGCGTTGGACAAGGGTCTTCTGGCTACACCTTC.

To note about this clonotype: A much bigger clone sits one base away, suggesting this may be a read error. The chain joins TRBV6-5 to TRBJ2-7, with D tentatively TRBD1 (6 bases). The V gene lost 2 bases and the J gene lost 0 bases, with 11 bases spanning the gap. Germline CDR1 reads MNHEY; CDR2 reads SVGAGI. The CDR3 loop spans 15 amino acids. In nucleotides, the CDR3 is TGTGCCAGCAGTTACCCGACAGGCAGCTCCTACGAGCAGTACTTC. Its translation: CASSYPTGSSYEQYF.

This chain joins TRBV4-2 and TRBJ1-3; no clear D gene. Trimming cost V 0 bases and J 3 bases, with 12 bases left between them. The CDR3 loop spans 16 amino acids. The germline CDR1 and CDR2 sequences are LGHNA and YNFKEQ. Written as DNA, the CDR3 is TGTGCCAGCAGCCAAGACCCGGGAACCATTGGAAACACCATATATTTT. It yields the protein CASSQDPGTIGNTIYF.

The gene calls are TRBV6-1 and TRBJ1-4; tentative D call: TRBD1 (5 bases). Germline assignment: CDR1 MNHNS and CDR2 SASEGT. V lost 7 bases and J lost 3, with 18 bases in between. This CDR3 has 16 residues. The CDR3 DNA reads TGTGCCAGCACCGTTATCGGGACTCGGGCTAATGAAAAACTGTTTTTT. Protein: CASTVIGTRANEKLFF.

The rearrangement joins TRBV29-1 to TRBJ1-2; a possible D gene is TRBD1 (5 bases). CDR3 size: 11 residues. CDR1 is SQVTM, CDR2 ANQGSEA, per germline. V was trimmed by 0 bases and J by 7 bases, leaving 6 bases between them. The CDR3 loop is CSVEDGGGYTF. CDR3 DNA: TGCAGCGTTGAAGATGGGGGTGGCTACACCTTC.

In the case of this clonotype: This may be a read error, as it is one base from a much larger clone. The rearrangement links TRBV20-1 to TRBJ1-2; D gene uncertain. Trimming removed 1 base at V and 2 bases at J, with 26 bases between. Per the germline V gene, CDR1 is DFQATT and CDR2 is SNEGSKA (reference sequence). The CDR3 sequence is 19 residues long. CDR3 amino acids: CSARGPTAGEERRNYGYTF. CDR3 bases: TGCAGTGCTAGAGGTCCGACGGCGGGAGAGGAGCGGCGCAACTATGGCTACACCTTC.

This clonotype appeared a few times. The rearrangement joins TRBV20-1 to TRBJ1-1; TRBD1 matches 8 bases. Germline CDR1 is DFQATT and CDR2 is SNEGSKA (reference sequence). This CDR3 region has 12 residues. CDR3 region: CRPGQANTEAFF. The CDR3 DNA sequence: TGCAGACCGGGACAGGCGAACACTGAAGCTTTCTTT.

In this sample, this clonotype turned up many times. V and J are TRBV28 and TRBJ1-2; D gene unclear. V lost 6 bases, J lost 7 bases, and 9 bases lay in between. In germline, CDR1 is MDHEN, CDR2 SYDVKM. This CDR3 comprises 11 residues. In nucleotides, the CDR3 is TGTGCCAGCAGCACCAGGTTTGGCTACACCTTC. This gives the protein CASSTRFGYTF.